This TCR beta chain appears in the sequencing data of a study of Ad26.COV2.S vaccination and SARS-CoV-2 variants. Study as a whole: Trial arm assignment for the donor was COV1001 Ad26.COV2.S.

Study-level findings and limits: There was reportedly substantial breadth in spike-specific CD8+ and CD4+ T cell responses after vaccination.

The sample's treatment: 15 to 20 received Ad26.COV2.S at low or high dose, single or two shots; 5 received placebo; per-sample allocation not given. Specimens were obtained on day 63 following the first vaccine or placebo injection. This vaccine is an Ad26 vector that expresses the Wuhan-strain SARS-CoV-2 spike. The repertoire was sequenced with immunoSEQ multiplex PCR; TCRdb's copy has only in-frame clones and lacks some. This table has a few hundred thousand clones, roughly 90% appearing once. This clone was seen a few times. Its antigen is undetermined. The germline V and J ends were trimmed by 3 bases and 3 bases, with 12 bases remaining between them. Germline V lookup: CDR1 SGHTS, CDR2 YDEGEE. The CDR3 loop spans 14 amino acids.

This TCR was recovered from a person between 18 and 59 years old who received the Ad26.COV2.S COVID-19 vaccine or a placebo. This material consisted of peripheral blood, taken in a trial of Ad26.COV2.S vaccine versus placebo. The chain has TRBV5-8 and TRBJ1-1, with a possible D match to TRBD1 (6 bases). CDR3 amino acids: CASSSWEGDTEAFF. The CDR3 DNA follows: TGTGCCAGCAGCTCTTGGGAGGGGGACACTGAAGCTTTCTTT.